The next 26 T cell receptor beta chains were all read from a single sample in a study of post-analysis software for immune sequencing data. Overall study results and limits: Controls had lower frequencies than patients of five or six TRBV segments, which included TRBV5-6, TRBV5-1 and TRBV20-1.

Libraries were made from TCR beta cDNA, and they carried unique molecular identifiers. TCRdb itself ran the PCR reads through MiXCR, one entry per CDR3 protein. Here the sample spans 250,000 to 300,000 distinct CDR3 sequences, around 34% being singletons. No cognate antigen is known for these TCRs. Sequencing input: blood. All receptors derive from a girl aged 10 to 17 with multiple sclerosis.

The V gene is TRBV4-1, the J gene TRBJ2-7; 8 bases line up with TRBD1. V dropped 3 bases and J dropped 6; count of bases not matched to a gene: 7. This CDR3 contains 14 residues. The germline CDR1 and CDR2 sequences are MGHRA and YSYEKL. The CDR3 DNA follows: TGCGCCAGCAGCCAGGGACAGGAATCGGGCGAGCAGTACTTC. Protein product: CASSQGQESGEQYF.

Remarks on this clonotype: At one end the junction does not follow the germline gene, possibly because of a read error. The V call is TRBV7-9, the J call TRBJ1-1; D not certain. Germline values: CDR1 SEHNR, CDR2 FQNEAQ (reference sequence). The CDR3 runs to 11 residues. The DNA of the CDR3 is TGTGCCAGCAGCTTAGACACTGAAGTTTTCTTT. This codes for CASSLDTEVFF.

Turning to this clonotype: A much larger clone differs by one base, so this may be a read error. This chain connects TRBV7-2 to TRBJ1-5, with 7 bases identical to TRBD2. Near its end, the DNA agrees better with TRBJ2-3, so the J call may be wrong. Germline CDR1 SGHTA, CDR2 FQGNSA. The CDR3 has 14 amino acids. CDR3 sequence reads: CASSLTRAGEPQYF. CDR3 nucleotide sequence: TGTGCCAGCAGCTTAACCCGGGCGGGGGAGCCCCAGTATTTT.

CDR3 sequence (DNA): TGCAGCGTTGGGGGGACTAGCGGGAGCGGGGAGCTGTTTTTT. Translation gives CSVGGTSGSGELFF. The genes are TRBV29-1 and TRBJ2-2; TRBD2 aligns across 14 bases. V shed 4 bases and J 7 bases; nucleotides not matched to a gene: 2. This CDR3 has 14 residues. CDR1 and CDR2 from the germline V gene are SQVTM and ANQGSEA.

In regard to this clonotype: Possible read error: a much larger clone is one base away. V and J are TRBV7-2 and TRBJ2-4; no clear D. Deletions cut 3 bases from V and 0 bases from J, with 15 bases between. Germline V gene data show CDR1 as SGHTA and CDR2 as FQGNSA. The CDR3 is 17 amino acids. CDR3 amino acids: CASSLNVRGLAKNIQYF. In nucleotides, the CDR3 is TGTGCCAGCAGCTTGAACGTACGTGGGCTAGCCAAAAACATTCAGTACTTC.

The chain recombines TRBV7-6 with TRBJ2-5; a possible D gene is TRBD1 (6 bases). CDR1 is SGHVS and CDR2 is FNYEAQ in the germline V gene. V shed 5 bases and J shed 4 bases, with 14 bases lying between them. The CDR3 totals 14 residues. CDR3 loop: CASSLRTGPETQYF. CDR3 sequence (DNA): TGTGCCAGCAGCCTAAGAACAGGGCCAGAGACCCAGTACTTC. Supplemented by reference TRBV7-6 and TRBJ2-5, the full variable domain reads GAGVSQSPRYKVTKRGQDVALRCDPISGHVSLYWYRQALGQGPEFLTYFNYEAQQDKSGLPNDRFSAERPEGSISTLTIQRTEQRDSAMYRCASSLRTGPETQYFGPGTRLLVL.

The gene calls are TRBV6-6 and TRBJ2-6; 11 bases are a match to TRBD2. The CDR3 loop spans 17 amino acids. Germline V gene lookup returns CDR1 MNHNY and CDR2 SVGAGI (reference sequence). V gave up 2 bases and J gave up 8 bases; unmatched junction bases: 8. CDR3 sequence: CASSYLAGGDGTNVLTF. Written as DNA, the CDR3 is TGTGCCAGCAGTTACCTAGCGGGAGGTGACGGGACCAACGTCCTGACTTTC.

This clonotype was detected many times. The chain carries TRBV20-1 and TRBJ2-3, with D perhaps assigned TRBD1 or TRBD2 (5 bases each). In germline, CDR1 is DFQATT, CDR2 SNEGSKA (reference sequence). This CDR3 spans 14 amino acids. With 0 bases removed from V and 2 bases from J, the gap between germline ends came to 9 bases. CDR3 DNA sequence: TGCAGTGCTAGAGAGGCAGGGACCACAGATACGCAGTATTTT. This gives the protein CSAREAGTTDTQYF.

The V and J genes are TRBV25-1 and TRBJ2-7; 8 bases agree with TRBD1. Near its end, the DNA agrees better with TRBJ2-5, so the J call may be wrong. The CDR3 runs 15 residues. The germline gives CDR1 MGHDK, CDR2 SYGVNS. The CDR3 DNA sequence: TGTGCCAGCAGTGATTCGGGACAGGTGGAAGAGACCCAGTACTTC. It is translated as CASSDSGQVEETQYF.

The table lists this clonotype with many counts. CDR3 region: CASSLGAKKTQYF. The DNA for the CDR3 is TGCGCCAGCAGCTTGGGAGCTAAGAAGACCCAGTACTTC. This chain uses TRBV5-1 with TRBJ2-5; D uncertain. The germline gives CDR1 SGHRS, CDR2 YFSETQ. V lost 0 bases and J lost 6, with 9 bases in between. The CDR3 has 13 residues.

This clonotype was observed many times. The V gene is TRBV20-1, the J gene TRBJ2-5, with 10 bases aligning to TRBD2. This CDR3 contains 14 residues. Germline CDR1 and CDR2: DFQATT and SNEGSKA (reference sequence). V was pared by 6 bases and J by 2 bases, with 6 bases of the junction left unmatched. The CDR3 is CSAFGLAVQETQYF. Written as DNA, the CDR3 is TGCAGTGCCTTCGGACTAGCGGTTCAAGAGACCCAGTACTTC.

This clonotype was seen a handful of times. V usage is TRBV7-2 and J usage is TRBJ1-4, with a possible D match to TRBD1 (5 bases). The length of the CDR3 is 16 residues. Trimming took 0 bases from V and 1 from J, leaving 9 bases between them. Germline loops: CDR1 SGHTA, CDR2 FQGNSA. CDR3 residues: CASSLAGVETNEKLFF. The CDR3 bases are TGTGCCAGCAGCTTAGCAGGGGTCGAAACTAATGAAAAACTGTTTTTT.

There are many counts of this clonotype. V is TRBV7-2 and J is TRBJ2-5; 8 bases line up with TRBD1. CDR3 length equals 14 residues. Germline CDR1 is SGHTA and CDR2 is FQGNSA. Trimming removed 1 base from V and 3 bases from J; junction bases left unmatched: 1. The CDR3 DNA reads TGTGCCAGCAGCTTAGACAGGGGGAAAGAGACCCAGTACTTC. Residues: CASSLDRGKETQYF.

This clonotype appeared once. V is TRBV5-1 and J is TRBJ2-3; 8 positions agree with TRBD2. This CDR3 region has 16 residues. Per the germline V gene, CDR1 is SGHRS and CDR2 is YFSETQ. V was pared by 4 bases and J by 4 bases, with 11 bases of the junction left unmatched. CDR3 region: CASSPRGAGVPDTQYF. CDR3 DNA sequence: TGCGCCAGCAGCCCTCGGGGAGCGGGAGTTCCAGATACGCAGTATTTT.

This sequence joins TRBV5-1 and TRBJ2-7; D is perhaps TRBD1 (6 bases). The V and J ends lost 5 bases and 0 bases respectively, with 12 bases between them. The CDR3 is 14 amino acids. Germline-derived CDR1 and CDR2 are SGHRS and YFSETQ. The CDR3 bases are TGCGCCAGCAGACGGCAGGGGAGCTCCTACGAGCAGTACTTC. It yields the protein CASRRQGSSYEQYF.

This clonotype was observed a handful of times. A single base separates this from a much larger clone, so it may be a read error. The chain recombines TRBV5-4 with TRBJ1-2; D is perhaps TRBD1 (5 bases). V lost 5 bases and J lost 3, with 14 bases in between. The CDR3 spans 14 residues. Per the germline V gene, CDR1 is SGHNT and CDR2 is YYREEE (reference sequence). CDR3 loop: CASRGPGLDYGYTF. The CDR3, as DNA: TGTGCCAGCAGGGGCCCGGGGCTGGACTATGGCTACACCTTC.

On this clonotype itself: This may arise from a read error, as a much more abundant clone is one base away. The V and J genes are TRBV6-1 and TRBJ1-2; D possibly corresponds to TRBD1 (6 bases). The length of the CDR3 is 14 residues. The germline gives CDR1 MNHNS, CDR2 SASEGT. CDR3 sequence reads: CTSSEAPVGGGYTF. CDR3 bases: TGTACCAGCAGTGAAGCACCAGTTGGGGGCGGCTACACCTTC.

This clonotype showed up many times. In DNA, the CDR3 is TGTGCCAGCAGTGAATCGGACTACCAAGAGACCCAGTACTTC. Residues: CASSESDYQETQYF. V gene TRBV2 combines with J gene TRBJ2-5, with D possibly TRBD2 on 5 matching bases. Germline V gene sequence: CDR1 SNHLY, CDR2 FYNNEI. The CDR3 has 14 residues. V shed 2 bases and J shed 0 bases, with 7 bases lying between them.

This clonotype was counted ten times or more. The DNA of the CDR3 is TGCGCCAGCAGCGCCTCACAGGGGGCGCGTGAAAAACTGTTTTTT. Amino acid sequence: CASSASQGAREKLFF. The chain has TRBV5-1 and TRBJ1-4; the match to TRBD1 covers 9 bases. Germline loops: CDR1 SGHRS, CDR2 YFSETQ. The CDR3 has 15 amino acids. The ends lost 4 bases at V and 7 bases at J; junction bases unmatched: 8.

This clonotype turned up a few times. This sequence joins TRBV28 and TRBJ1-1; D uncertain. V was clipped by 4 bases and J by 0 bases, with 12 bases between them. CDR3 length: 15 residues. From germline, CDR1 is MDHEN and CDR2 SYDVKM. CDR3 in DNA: TGTGCCAGCAGTTCCCGTCAGAGAGTGAACACTGAAGCTTTCTTT. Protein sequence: CASSSRQRVNTEAFF.

In DNA form, the CDR3 reads TGCGCCAGCAGCTTGGCAGGTGCAACTAATGAAAAACTGTTTTTT. Translated: CASSLAGATNEKLFF. The V gene is TRBV5-1, the J gene TRBJ1-4; D gene unclear. With 0 bases removed from V and 0 bases from J, the gap between germline ends came to 6 bases. The length of the CDR3 is 15 residues. The germline CDR1 and CDR2 sequences are SGHRS and YFSETQ.

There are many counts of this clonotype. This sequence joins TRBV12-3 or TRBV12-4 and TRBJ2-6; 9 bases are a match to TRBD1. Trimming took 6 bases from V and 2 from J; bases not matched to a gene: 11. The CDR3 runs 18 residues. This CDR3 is CASSSTPGQGTGANVLTF. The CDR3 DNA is TGTGCCAGCAGCTCCACTCCGGGACAGGGAACTGGGGCCAACGTCCTGACTTTC.

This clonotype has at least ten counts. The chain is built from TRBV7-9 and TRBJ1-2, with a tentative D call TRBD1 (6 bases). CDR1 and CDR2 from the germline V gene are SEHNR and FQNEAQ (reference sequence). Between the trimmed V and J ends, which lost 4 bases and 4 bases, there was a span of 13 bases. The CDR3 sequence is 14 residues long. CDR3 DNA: TGTGCCAGCAGCTCAGCAGGGGTGCCCTATGGCTACACCTTC. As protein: CASSSAGVPYGYTF.

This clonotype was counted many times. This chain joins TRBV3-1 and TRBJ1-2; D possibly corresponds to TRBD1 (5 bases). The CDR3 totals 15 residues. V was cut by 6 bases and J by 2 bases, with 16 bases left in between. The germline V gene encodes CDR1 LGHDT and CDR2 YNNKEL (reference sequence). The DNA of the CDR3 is TGTGCCAGCAGTCCTTACGCAGGGCCCAACTATGGCTACACCTTC. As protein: CASSPYAGPNYGYTF.

The CDR3 nucleotides read TGTGCCGGCAGCAAACGGCAGCGGGGGGGCACAGATACGCAGTATTTT. Its protein product is CAGSKRQRGGTDTQYF. The rearrangement joins TRBV21-1 to TRBJ2-3; the table's D call of TRBD2 was not tested on the DNA. TRBV21-1 is noted as a pseudogene. The CDR3 has 16 residues.

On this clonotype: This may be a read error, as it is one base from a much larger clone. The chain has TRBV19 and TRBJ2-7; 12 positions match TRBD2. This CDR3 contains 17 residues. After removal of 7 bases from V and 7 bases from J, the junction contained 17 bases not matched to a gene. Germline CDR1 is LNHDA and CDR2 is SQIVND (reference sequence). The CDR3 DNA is TGTGCCAGTATAGCGGCTAGCGGGGGGGTACGGCTGAGTGAGCAGTACTTC. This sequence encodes CASIAASGGVRLSEQYF.